This is a list of T cell receptor beta chains from one sample in a study of blood T cell repertoires in COVID-19. TCRdb keeps only in-frame clones here, not all; method: immunoSEQ multiplex PCR. The data show just under 150,000 clones, approximately 89% seen once. The sequencing sample was made of peripheral blood. All receptors derive from a human donor in a cohort sampled during active COVID-19. CDR3s include the opening cysteine and the closing phenylalanine or tryptophan. A D gene is named only where the DNA matches it firmly. Rows may omit the clone size; those that give it use once, few, many or a size class.

CDR3 protein,CDR3 DNA,clone size,J gene,V gene,D gene
CASSLAVGGTGELFF,TGCGCCAGCAGCTTGGCCGTGGGGGGCACCGGGGAGCTGTTTTTT,once,TRBJ2-2,TRBV5-1,.
CSVEGSGGYETQYF,TGCAGCGTTGAAGGTAGCGGGGGATATGAGACCCAGTACTTC,once,TRBJ2-5,TRBV29-1,TRBD2
CASSHQPGLAGAGYTQYF,TGTGCCAGCAGCCACCAACCGGGACTAGCGGGGGCCGGGTATACGCAGTATTTT,.,TRBJ2-3,TRBV7-3,TRBD2
CASSPTGNNYGYTF,TGTGCCAGCTCACCGACAGGGAATAACTATGGCTACACCTTC,.,TRBJ1-2,TRBV18,TRBD1
CASSLGAGSSGQETQYF,TGTGCCAGCAGCTTAGGCGCTGGGTCTAGCGGGCAAGAGACCCAGTACTTC,.,TRBJ2-5,TRBV7-2,TRBD2
CAVLGQPYEQYF,TGTGCCGTCCTGGGACAGCCCTACGAGCAGTACTTC,.,TRBJ2-7,TRBV19,TRBD1
CASSQEGYRAYEQYF,TGTGCCAGCAGCCAAGAGGGGTACAGGGCATACGAGCAGTACTTC,.,TRBJ2-7,TRBV6-5,.
CSVGERTFDEQYF,TGCAGCGTTGGCGAACGGACTTTTGACGAGCAGTACTTC,once,TRBJ2-7,TRBV29-1,.
CASTRDGGTYEQYF,TGTGCCAGCACCAGGGACGGCGGGACCTACGAGCAGTACTTC,.,TRBJ2-7,TRBV6-5,.
CASSTLAGGSYNEQFF,TGTGCCAGTAGTACATTAGCGGGGGGCTCCTACAATGAGCAGTTCTTC,.,TRBJ2-1,TRBV19,TRBD2
CAISESGTAFDYGYTF,TGTGCCATCAGTGAGTCCGGGACAGCATTTGACTATGGCTACACCTTC,.,TRBJ1-2,TRBV10-3,TRBD1
CASSQLGGYEQYF,TGTGCCAGCAGCCAATTAGGGGGCTACGAGCAGTACTTC,.,TRBJ2-7,TRBV3-1/TRBV3-2,.
CASSSGYSNQPQHF,TGTGCCAGCAGTTCAGGGTATAGCAATCAGCCCCAGCATTTT,.,TRBJ1-5,TRBV6-5,.
CASSPGTVSNQPQHF,TGTGCCAGCAGCCCCGGGACAGTTAGCAATCAGCCCCAGCATTTT,.,TRBJ1-5,TRBV5-8,TRBD1
CASSTDRRNTEAFF,TGTGCCAGTAGCACAGACAGGAGGAACACTGAAGCTTTCTTT,.,TRBJ1-1,TRBV19,.
CSATVVDEQFF,TGCAGTGCCACCGTCGTAGATGAGCAGTTCTTC,.,TRBJ2-1,TRBV20-1,.